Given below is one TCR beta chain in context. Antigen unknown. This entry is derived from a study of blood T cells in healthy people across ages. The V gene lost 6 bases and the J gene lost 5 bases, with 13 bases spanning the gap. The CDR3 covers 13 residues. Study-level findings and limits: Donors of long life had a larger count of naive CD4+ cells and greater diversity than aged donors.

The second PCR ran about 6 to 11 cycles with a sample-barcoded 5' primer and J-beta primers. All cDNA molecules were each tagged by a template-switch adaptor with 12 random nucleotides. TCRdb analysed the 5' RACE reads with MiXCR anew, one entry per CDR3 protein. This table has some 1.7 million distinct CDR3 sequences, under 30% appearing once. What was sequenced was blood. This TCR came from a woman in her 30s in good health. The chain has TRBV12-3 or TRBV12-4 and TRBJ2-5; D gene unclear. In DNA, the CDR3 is TGTGCCAGCAGCTCTAACGGCATGGAGACCCAGTACTTC. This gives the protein CASSSNGMETQYF.